The TCR beta chain described here comes from a study of blood T cells in healthy people across ages. Findings of the study overall: Naive CD4+ cells and diversity were both higher in long-lived donors than in aged donors.

Sample-barcoded 5' priming and a J-beta primer mix drove a second PCR of roughly 6 to 12 cycles. Every sample gave at least 3 million paired-end reads containing CDR3. TCRdb called the 5' RACE reads again in MiXCR, with one record for every CDR3 protein. The sample has 1.5 million to 2 million distinct CDR3 sequences, 34% seen once. This CDR3 has 13 residues. Trimming left V 1 base short and J 3 bases short, with 7 bases between. Germline V CDR1 and CDR2: SGDLS, YYNGEE. This clonotype was recorded once. Antigen: not known. Drawing of peripheral blood yielded roughly 10 milliliters from each donor. PBMCs were isolated at a quantity of at least 6 million per sample.

This receptor was obtained from a woman in her 30s in good health. The chain joins TRBV9 to TRBJ2-5, with D perhaps TRBD1 (5 bases). Specimen: blood. The CDR3 nucleotides read TGTGCCAGCAGCGTACTAGGGGAAGAGACCCAGTACTTC. It encodes CASSVLGEETQYF. The whole variable domain, filled in from reference TRBV9 and TRBJ2-5, reads DSGVTQTPKHLITATGQRVTLRCSPRSGDLSVYWYQQSLDQGLQFLIQYYNGEERAKGNILERFSAQQFPDLHSELNLSSLELGDSALYFCASSVLGEETQYFGPGTRLLVL.